This TCR beta chain was captured by sequencing in a study of T cell responses to AZD1222 COVID-19 vaccine. As to this clone: Its antigen is unidentified.

The table came from immunoSEQ multiplex PCR; TCRdb's copy has only in-frame clones and leaves some out. This sample has about 100,000 clones, with more than 75% found just once. Whole-study results and caveats: The study reported that nearly half of spike-specific TCRs target unmutated variant regions.

This specimen consisted of peripheral blood, obtained on day 0 of MenACWY control vaccination. The TCR comes from an adult in good health.

The CDR3 loop reads CASSGAGSPLHF. In nucleotides, the CDR3 is TGCGCCAGCAGCGGAGCTGGTTCACCCCTCCACTTT. The gene calls are TRBV5-1 and TRBJ1-6; the D is unclear. Looked up from germline, CDR1 is SGHRS and CDR2 is YFSETQ. The length of the CDR3 is 12 residues. Trimming removed 4 bases at V and 9 bases at J, with 8 bases between.